The 9 T cell receptor beta chains listed next were all sequenced from one sample in a study of T cell changes during pregnancy in multiple sclerosis. Sequencing was performed with immunoSEQ multiplex PCR; in TCRdb, only in-frame clones are kept and a portion is missing. The sample lists some 70,000 clones, around 90% occurring once. The material sequenced was peripheral blood, taken after pregnancy. The receptors shown here come from a female donor in good health, enrolled as a control in a pregnancy study.

The chain couples TRBV5-1 to TRBJ2-7, with D hard to call. The CDR3 spans 12 residues. Germline V CDR1 and CDR2: SGHRS, YFSETQ. Trimming removed 1 base from V and 3 bases from J, with 5 bases in between. CDR3 loop: CASSLTSYEQYF. The CDR3 DNA is TGCGCCAGCAGCTTGACCAGCTACGAGCAGTACTTC.

The chain couples TRBV18 to TRBJ2-2; perhaps TRBD2 as D (6 bases). V lost 4 bases, J lost 4 bases, and 13 bases lay in between. This CDR3 has 15 amino acids. From germline, CDR1 is KGHSH and CDR2 LQKENI. CDR3 in DNA: TGTGCCAGCTCACTACGGGAGTCCCTCACCGGGGAGCTGTTTTTT. Translated: CASSLRESLTGELFF.

The chain has TRBV5-6 and TRBJ1-6; D is possibly TRBD1 (6 bases). The CDR3 spans 16 residues. V was cut by 2 bases and J by 9 bases, with 18 bases left in between. Germline values: CDR1 SGHDT, CDR2 YYEEEE. CDR3 sequence reads: CASSLNPGVGSSPLHF. In DNA form, the CDR3 reads TGTGCCAGCAGCTTAAACCCAGGGGTTGGTAGTTCACCCCTCCACTTT. Combining the CDR3 with reference TRBV5-6 and TRBJ1-6 gives the whole variable domain DAGVTQSPTHLIKTRGQQVTLRCSPKSGHDTVSWYQQALGQGPQFIFQYYEEEERQRGNFPDRFSGHQFPNYSSELNVNALLLGDSALYLCASSLNPGVGSSPLHFGNGTRLTVT.

This chain uses TRBV10-3 with TRBJ2-5; D is possibly TRBD1 (6 bases). Germline V CDR1 and CDR2: ENHRY, SYGVKD. This CDR3 comprises 15 residues. The V end lost 3 bases, the J end lost 2 bases, and 13 bases lay between the germline ends. The CDR3 DNA sequence: TGTGCCATCAGTGAAGTCCAGGGGCCGCAAGAGACCCAGTACTTC. Protein: CAISEVQGPQETQYF.

This chain connects TRBV7-9 to TRBJ2-5, with no clear D. The CDR3 length is 14 residues. V was cut by 0 bases and J by 2 bases, with 7 bases left in between. Germline lookup yields CDR1 SEHNR and CDR2 FQNEAQ (reference sequence). The CDR3 sequence is CASSLAHRQETQYF. The CDR3, as DNA: TGTGCCAGCAGCTTAGCACACAGACAAGAGACCCAGTACTTC.

V is TRBV11-1 and J is TRBJ1-1, with TRBD1 identical over 7 bases. After removal of 6 bases from V and 4 bases from J, the junction contained 8 bases not matched to a gene. There are 14 residues in the CDR3. Germline V gene lookup returns CDR1 SGHAT and CDR2 FQDESV (reference sequence). The CDR3 region is CASRVQGSGTEAFF. For the CDR3, the DNA is TGTGCCAGCAGGGTACAGGGGAGCGGCACTGAAGCTTTCTTT.

The V and J genes are TRBV4-3 and TRBJ2-1; 11 nucleotides match TRBD2. The V gene's germline CDR1 is LGHNA and CDR2 YSLEER. V was clipped by 4 bases and J by 4 bases; unmatched bases: 15. This CDR3 is 19 amino acids long. The CDR3 loop is CASSRHPPSGGLLYNEQFF. CDR3 sequence (DNA): TGCGCCAGCAGCCGACATCCCCCTAGCGGGGGGCTTCTTTACAATGAGCAGTTCTTC.

The chain links TRBV19 to TRBJ1-1; no clear D. The CDR3 loop spans 11 amino acids. Trimming took 5 bases from V and 9 from J, leaving 10 bases between them. CDR1 is LNHDA, CDR2 SQIVND, per germline (reference sequence). The CDR3 coding sequence is TGTGCCAGTAGTTTCGGGATGAAAGCTTTCTTT. Translating it yields CASSFGMKAFF.

The chain has TRBV6-6 and TRBJ1-2; 10 bases line up with TRBD1. The trim removed 6 bases at V and 5 bases at J, leaving 3 bases unmatched. The germline V gene encodes CDR1 MNHNY and CDR2 SVGAGI (reference sequence). This CDR3 is built from 13 residues. CDR3 amino acids: CASSRDRGYGYTF. CDR3 coding DNA: TGTGCCAGCAGCCGGGACAGGGGTTATGGCTACACCTTC.